These 11 T cell receptor beta chains originate from one sample sequenced in a study of blood T cell repertoires in COVID-19. Repertoires were generated with immunoSEQ multiplex PCR, while TCRdb's copy carries only in-frame clones and drops some. Here the sample spans under 250,000 clones, roughly 83% being singletons. The sequencing input was PBMCs or T cells enriched from blood (not recorded which). Receptors were obtained from a woman in her thirties or forties with acute COVID-19.

This chain joins TRBV13 and TRBJ2-6, with D possibly being TRBD1 (5 bases). Trimming shortened V by 1 base and J by 0 bases, and 13 bases separated the two germline ends. The CDR3 is 18 residues long. Germline CDR1 is PRHDT and CDR2 is FYEKMQ (reference sequence). Here the CDR3 DNA reads TGTGCCAGCAGCTTAGTAGCAGGGTCGGGCTCTGGGGCCAACGTCCTGACTTTC. Translating gives CASSLVAGSGSGANVLTF. Full variable domain (rest looked up from reference TRBV13 and TRBJ2-6): AAGVIQSPRHLIKEKRETATLKCYPIPRHDTVYWYQQGPGQDPQFLISFYEKMQSDKGSIPDRFSAQQFSDYHSELNMSSLELGDSALYFCASSLVAGSGSGANVLTFGAGSRLTVL.

This clone came up once. V gene TRBV19 combines with J gene TRBJ1-4; D is perhaps TRBD1 (5 bases). CDR1 is LNHDA, CDR2 SQIVND, per germline (reference sequence). The CDR3 consists of 13 residues. V was shortened by 5 bases and J by 8 bases, with 12 bases between the two germline ends. The CDR3 bases are TGTGCCAGTAGTCTCGGGAGGGGCGAAAAACTGTTTTTT. Its protein is CASSLGRGEKLFF. Using reference TRBV19 and TRBJ1-4 for the parts outside the CDR3, the full variable domain is DGGITQSPKYLFRKEGQNVTLSCEQNLNHDAMYWYRQDPGQGLRLIYYSQIVNDFQKGDIAEGYSVSREKKESFPLTVTSAQKNPTAFYLCASSLGRGEKLFFGSGTQLSVL.

This clone showed up just once. The CDR3 DNA is TGTGCCAGCAGCCAATCGATGGCTAGCGGGAGTAATGAGCAGTTCTTC. Translating gives CASSQSMASGSNEQFF. The rearrangement links TRBV16 to TRBJ2-1, with 10 bases lining up with TRBD2. Germline V lookup: CDR1 KGHSY, CDR2 FQNENV. The CDR3 loop spans 16 amino acids. V gave up 0 bases and J gave up 7 bases; unmatched junction bases: 6.

The rearrangement links TRBV15 to TRBJ1-6; D possibly corresponds to TRBD1 (6 bases). This CDR3 spans 15 amino acids. Germline V gene sequence: CDR1 LNHNV, CDR2 YYDKDF (reference sequence). Trimming cost V 0 bases and J 6 bases, with 9 bases left between them. In nucleotides, the CDR3 is TGTGCCACCAGCAGAGAACAGGGACCTAATTCACCCCTCCACTTT. Translating gives CATSREQGPNSPLHF.

V is TRBV4-3 and J is TRBJ2-7; D perhaps matches TRBD2 (5 bases). There are 15 residues in the CDR3. V was clipped by 2 bases and J by 6 bases, with 17 bases between them. Germline CDR1 LGHNA, CDR2 YSLEER. CDR3 sequence reads: CASSQLPDSFTEQYF. The CDR3 DNA reads as TGCGCCAGCAGCCAACTCCCGGACTCTTTTACCGAGCAGTACTTC.

The V gene is TRBV4-1, the J gene TRBJ1-3; no firm D call. The CDR3 sequence is 15 residues long. V lost 4 bases, J lost 0 bases, and 10 bases lay in between. Germline V gives CDR1 MGHRA, CDR2 YSYEKL. The CDR3 protein is CASSLDWSSGNTIYF. CDR3 bases: TGCGCCAGCAGCCTCGACTGGAGCTCTGGAAACACCATATATTTT.

V gene TRBV2 combines with J gene TRBJ2-5; possibly TRBD1 for D (6 bases). The CDR3 has 15 residues. Germline V gives CDR1 SNHLY, CDR2 FYNNEI. V was trimmed by 7 bases and J by 5 bases, leaving 20 bases between them. The CDR3 region is CASTTGQFMVETQYF. In nucleotides, the CDR3 is TGTGCCAGCACCACCGGACAGTTTATGGTGGAGACCCAGTACTTC.

The V and J genes are TRBV7-3 and TRBJ2-1; 11 nucleotides agree with TRBD2. This CDR3 has 15 amino acids. Per germline, CDR1 SGHTA and CDR2 FQGTGA. V lost 3 bases to trimming and J lost 9 bases; unmatched junction nucleotides: 7. CDR3 sequence reads: CASSFGLAGGTEQFF. CDR3 DNA: TGTGCCAGCAGCTTCGGCCTAGCGGGAGGAACTGAGCAGTTCTTC.

The rearrangement links TRBV5-6 to TRBJ1-3, with D uncertain. Germline V gene lookup returns CDR1 SGHDT and CDR2 YYEEEE. The CDR3 contains 13 residues. The ends were cut back, 3 bases at V and 2 bases at J, with 6 bases in the middle. The CDR3 sequence: CASSSLAGNTIYF. CDR3 DNA: TGTGCCAGCAGCTCACTCGCTGGAAACACCATATATTTT.

The rearrangement joins TRBV7-7 to TRBJ2-1; TRBD1 agrees at 8 bases. The CDR3 is 14 residues long. Germline V gene data show CDR1 as SSHAT and CDR2 as FNYEAQ (reference sequence). The ends lost 3 bases at V and 5 bases at J; junction bases unmatched: 3. The CDR3: CASSFAQGDNEQFF. In DNA, the CDR3 is TGTGCCAGCAGCTTTGCACAGGGGGACAATGAGCAGTTCTTC.

The CDR3 here is CASSRPTSGSYEQYF. The CDR3 DNA reads as TGTGCCAGCAGTCGCCCGACTAGCGGGAGCTACGAGCAGTACTTC. This chain uses TRBV28 with TRBJ2-7; 12 bases line up with TRBD2. Trimming at V came to 5 bases and at J to 3 bases, leaving 5 bases not matched to a gene. The CDR3 totals 15 residues. The germline V gene encodes CDR1 MDHEN and CDR2 SYDVKM. Full variable domain (missing parts from reference TRBV28 and TRBJ2-7): DVKVTQSSRYLVKRTGEKVFLECVQDMDHENMFWYRQDPGLGLRLIYFSYDVKMKEKGDIPEGYSVSREKKERFSLILESASTNQTSMYLCASSRPTSGSYEQYFGPGTRLTVT.